These 7 T cell receptor beta chains originate from one sample sequenced in a study of identical twins. Each CDR3 protein gets one entry after TCRdb re-called the 5' RACE reads with MiXCR. The data show 310,000 or so distinct CDR3 sequences, 6.5% to 9.5% seen once. The data were also submitted as part of a second study, on yellow fever vaccine responses in identical twins.

Sequenced sample: memory (CD45RO+) T cells sorted from blood. The receptors derive from a woman aged 18 to 35 in good health.

The chain links TRBV18 to TRBJ1-6; maybe TRBD1 (6 bases). CDR1 and CDR2 (germline): KGHSH, LQKENI. This CDR3 is built from 14 residues. V lost 0 bases and J 9 bases, leaving 9 bases between the germline ends. The CDR3: CASSPPTGGSPLHF. CDR3 bases: TGTGCCAGCTCACCACCGACAGGTGGTTCACCCCTCCACTTT.

The J gene is TRBJ2-1, the V gene TRBV19, with TRBD2 identical over 9 bases. The CDR3 is 14 amino acids. Germline CDR1 reads LNHDA; CDR2 reads SQIVND (reference sequence). V shed 3 bases and J 11 bases; nucleotides not matched to a gene: 8. The CDR3 sequence is CASSIGTSSSQQFF. The CDR3 coding sequence is TGTGCCAGTAGTATCGGGACTAGCAGCTCCCAGCAGTTCTTC.

This clonotype was recorded many times. V is TRBV7-9 and J is TRBJ1-1; no clear D gene. The germline V and J ends were trimmed by 3 bases and 1 base, with 6 bases remaining between them. CDR3 length equals 13 residues. Per germline, CDR1 SEHNR and CDR2 FQNEAQ (reference sequence). CDR3 in amino acids: CASSFGGNTEAFF. The CDR3 nucleotides are TGTGCCAGCAGCTTCGGAGGGAACACTGAAGCTTTCTTT.

This clonotype appeared a few times. The genes are TRBV13 and TRBJ2-1; the match to TRBD1 covers 7 bases. The germline gives CDR1 PRHDT, CDR2 FYEKMQ (reference sequence). Losses at the gene ends were 3 bases for V and 12 bases for J; bases not matched to a gene: 14. This CDR3 is 15 amino acids long. The CDR3 reads CASSFGDRTVLGQFF. DNA for the CDR3: TGTGCCAGCAGCTTCGGGGACAGAACCGTTTTAGGGCAGTTCTTC.

This clonotype was seen more than once but under ten times. The chain joins TRBV4-1 to TRBJ2-6; TRBD1 might be the D (6 bases). V lost 4 bases and J lost 1, with 20 bases in between. CDR3 length equals 19 residues. The germline gives CDR1 MGHRA, CDR2 YSYEKL. CDR3 residues: CASSRSGWTVDSGANVLTF. The CDR3 nucleotides read TGCGCCAGCAGCCGCTCCGGTTGGACAGTCGATTCTGGGGCCAACGTCCTGACTTTC.

The V and J genes are TRBV20-1 and TRBJ2-1, with 11 bases matching TRBD1. CDR1 and CDR2 from the germline V gene are DFQATT and SNEGSKA (reference sequence). This CDR3 has 16 residues. V dropped 5 bases and J dropped 2; count of bases not matched to a gene: 8. The CDR3 DNA reads as TGCAGTGCTTCGGCCCTGGGACAGGGGGCCTACAATGAGCAGTTCTTC. It encodes CSASALGQGAYNEQFF.

The chain combines TRBV10-2 with TRBJ2-3; 7 bases map to TRBD1. This CDR3 comprises 13 residues. CDR1 is WSHSY and CDR2 is SAAADI in the germline V gene. V was pared by 7 bases and J by 4 bases, with 5 bases of the junction left unmatched. The CDR3 region is CASTTGYSDTQYF. CDR3 nucleotides: TGCGCCAGCACGACAGGGTATTCAGATACGCAGTATTTT.